This entry features one TCR beta chain sequence. What it binds is unknown. The TCR cDNA carried a universal primer site and UMIs from 5'RACE template switching. TCRdb re-analysed the 5' RACE reads in MiXCR, keeping a single row per CDR3 protein. The sample has under 300,000 distinct CDR3 sequences; about 7.1% are singletons. These data belong to a study of T cells after yellow fever vaccination. Study-wide findings and caveats: Detected again after the booster were most primary-vaccination clones, at 96% CD4 and 88% CD8. Among all clonotypes, a small share was observed in both CD4 and CD8 compartments.

Germline-derived CDR1 and CDR2 are DFQATT and SNEGSKA (reference sequence). The J segment lost 0 bases and the V segment lost 0 bases, leaving 4 bases of the junction unmatched. The CDR3 is 16 residues long. The sequences come from CD4+ T cells sorted from PBMCs, collected 15 days after the yellow fever booster vaccination. The chain employs TRBV20-1 and TRBJ1-5, with 8 nucleotides matching TRBD1. The TCR sequence derives from a man in his thirties or forties who received the YFV17D yellow fever vaccine. This chain's CDR3 is CSARDFRGLSNQPQHF. The CDR3 bases are TGCAGTGCTAGAGATTTCAGGGGGCTTAGCAATCAGCCCCAGCATTTT.